Detailed here is one T cell receptor (beta chain). Antigen unknown. The entry originates in a study of OX40 agonist ivuxolimab in advanced cancers. Background on the study: A history of anti-PD-1, anti-PD-L1 or anti-CTLA-4 therapy was acceptable, and 30% to 45% had some.

Study conclusions and caveats: Near-lowest levels of clonal expansion characterized partial responders at 0.1-3.0 mg/kg.

CDR3 size: 14 residues. The germline V and J ends were trimmed by 3 bases and 6 bases, with 14 bases remaining between them. CDR1 and CDR2 from the germline V gene are SGDLS and YYNGEE. Repertoires were generated with immunoSEQ multiplex PCR, while TCRdb's copy carries only in-frame clones and drops some. The sample has about 23,000 clones, roughly 80% seen once. The starting material was CD4+ or CD8+ T cells sorted from blood, obtained in a trial of the OX40 agonist ivuxolimab. This TCR was sampled from an adult with an advanced solid tumor such as melanoma, head and neck, liver or kidney cancer. V gene TRBV9 combines with J gene TRBJ2-3, with a possible D match to TRBD2 (6 bases). CDR3 sequence reads: CASSGSTRPDTQYF. In DNA, the CDR3 is TGTGCCAGCAGCGGATCGACTAGGCCGGATACGCAGTATTTT.